This T cell receptor (beta chain) was sequenced during a study of CD8 T cells in Susac syndrome. Study-wide results and caveats: The total CD8+ repertoires yielded around 15 Susac-specific public clones and the CD8+ TEMRA repertoires yielded about 5. Regarding the TCR sequencing and HLA analysis, the study admitted that a relatively small number of individuals were involved.

V lost 6 bases and J lost 6, with 9 bases in between. The CDR3 covers 11 residues. After extraction with the RNeasy kit, roughly 0.45 to 1 ug of the RNA was reverse transcribed using random hexamers. Each CDR3 protein is one row after TCRdb ran MiXCR on the immunoSEQ multiplex PCR reads. The sample lists about 130,000 distinct CDR3 sequences, around 95% seen once, with around 0.21% in the top ten. Comment on this clonotype: The antigen is undetermined.

The authors sequenced TCR beta from blood CD8+ and CD4+ T cells. The chain combines TRBV12-3 or TRBV12-4 with TRBJ2-7, with D unclear. The source material was CD8+ T cells from PBMCs. The clonotype originates from a human donor with Susac syndrome. The DNA of the CDR3 is TGTGCCAGCAGCCCGGCTATCGAGCAGTACTTC. It translates to CASSPAIEQYF.